This T cell receptor beta chain stems from a study of PD-L1 blockade in urothelial cancer. Study-wide background: Bladder-origin urothelial cancer in males covered most of the roughly 29 patients. Samples of blood were analyzed 3 weeks (second dose) and 6 weeks after treatment start.

The germline V gene encodes CDR1 MDHEN and CDR2 SYDVKM. Germline trimming cut 2 bases from V and 2 bases from J; bases unmatched to any gene: 3. CDR3 length: 14 amino acids. This table comes from immunoSEQ multiplex PCR, and its TCRdb copy is limited to in-frame clones, with some not included. This sample has about 80,000 clones, with roughly nine tenths found just once. Study-wide results and limits: Better survival was predicted by below-median pretreatment blood TCR clonality. Tumor-associated clones in the blood of durable-benefit patients grew more at 3 weeks.

In the case of this clone: Antigen: not known.

Source: PBMCs, taken around atezolizumab (anti-PD-L1) treatment. The receptor comes from a woman aged 65 to 85 with urothelial cancer. The V and J genes are TRBV28 and TRBJ2-7, with TRBD1 matching 7 bases. CDR3 sequence (DNA): TGTGCCAGCAGTTTAGTGGGACAGACCTACGAGCAGTACTTC. Translated: CASSLVGQTYEQYF.